The entry below describes one T cell receptor beta chain. It lacks a known antigen. No per-base quality is available; no much larger clone lies one base away. Sample time point, as interpreted from the label and publication: about 28 days (+/-7) after the second vaccine dose. AZD1222 recipients given second doses at about 4 weeks or at about 12 weeks were pooled, since spike-specific TCR depth and breadth were not found to differ between the two schedules. The vaccinee samples were drawn from two UK trials, COV001 and COV002, one of which was a single-blind randomized controlled phase 2/3 trial testing AZD1222 (ChAdOx1 nCoV-19) in healthy adults. Trial participant PBMC samples were collected at day 0 and day 28 after the second dose for TCRbeta chain sequencing. The CDR3 regions of human TCRbeta chains were analyzed by immunosequencing. For the original study's pipeline: TCRs in the repertoires were matched against a reference library of SARS-CoV-2-specific TCRs that had been generated with the MIRA antigen-specificity platform. Breadth meant the fraction of unique TCRs that were SARS-CoV-2-associated, whereas depth meant the fraction of total T cells that were SARS-CoV-2-associated. Using the MIRA data, every spike-specific TCR was mapped to the spike region that the TCR reacted to and assigned to either a CD4 or a CD8 class. Log10-transformed breadth and depth values were compared by one-way ANOVA with Sidak's multiple comparisons tests. Entries here come from immuneACCESS through TCRdb and include only in-frame sequences with V and J called. Some clones fail to appear in such tables; in the studies checked, an unresolved V gene covers under half of the shortfall, and the cause of the remainder is unknown. Clone size and V and J calls were adopted from that table, with D and trimming inferred from the DNA. The sample data list tens of thousands of clones, and 75% to 95% of these were observed just once. The ten largest clones represent 11% of the sample.

The data derive from a study of T cell responses to AZD1222 COVID-19 vaccine (dated by TCRdb to the early 2020s). Regarding the research as a whole: TCR sequencing covered some 240 trial participants: 200 to 210 given two doses of AZD1222 and 26 given two doses of MenACWY control vaccine. Trial participants were enrolled by age into 18-55, 56-69 and 70-plus year subgroups, with roughly 160, 29 and 62 TCR-sequenced participants respectively. The full study reports these points: Most participants were white British and females outnumbered males, and the authors suggested that clonal diversity may have been underestimated. Conclusions about previously exposed vaccinees were limited because only six AZD1222 recipients were SARS-CoV-2 seropositive at baseline. Vaccine-associated CD4 TCRs spanned the whole spike protein, with dominant responses in regions 160-218 and 743-854. Spike-specific TCR breadth and depth rose significantly after two AZD1222 doses compared with day 0 and with MenACWY recipients. Because no samples from the day 14 peak response were available, repertoires could be characterized only after the peak T cell response. In the small 56-69-year group, the increase in depth fell short of significance, most likely because of low power. Nearly half of unique spike-specific TCRs reportedly recognized epitopes outside regions mutated in the B.1.351 and B.1.1.7 variants.

Trimming takes 5 bases off V and 1 base off J; junction bases not matched to a gene: 4. The germline V gene (reference sequence) gives CDR1 as LNHDA and CDR2 as SQIVND. The CDR3, from cysteine to phenylalanine, totals 15 residues. Solely the CDR3 DNA is kept, with 45 bases framed from the first base. This receptor was obtained from an adult who received the AZD1222 COVID-19 vaccine. This specimen was peripheral blood, taken 28 days after the second AZD1222 dose. This chain joins TRBV19 to TRBJ2-7; 11 of the junction bases match TRBD2. The CDR3 is CASSDGTSGSYEQYF. Read as DNA, the sequence is TGTGCCAGTAGTGACGGGACTAGCGGATCCTACGAGCAGTACTTC.